The clone carrying this T cell receptor beta chain was observed a handful of times. Its cognate antigen is unknown. Gene names and germline refer to mouse. Read coverage stops 4 residues before the CDR3 terminus; the germline J gene supplies the remainder. After pooling, cutaneous lymph node cells were sorted with CD4, CD8alpha, NKG2D, NKG2ACE and other markers. The CDR3 is 13 residues long. Germline values: CDR1 FNHDT, CDR2 SITEND (reference sequence). V shed 1 base and J shed 3 bases, with 8 bases lying between them. Extraction and reverse transcription of RNA yielded cDNA as the sequencing template. TCRdb's table, derived via immunoSEQ multiplex PCR, lists solely in-frame clones and lacks some. Listed for the sample are roughly 260,000 clones, none seen a single time. The source of the sample is a study of CD8+ T cells in alopecia areata. Study background: Female roughly 7-11-week-old C3H/HeJ recipients received skin from approximately 6-12-month-old C3H/HeJ graft donors with spontaneous alopecia.

The study, taken as a whole, reports: Normal skin's resident alphabeta T cells are sequenced alongside lesional scalp T cells. Relative to mice, TCR sharing across patients was less clear, a difference possibly HLA-related. The study found higher clonality in lesional than normal scalp, especially in alopecia totalis/universalis.

V usage is TRBV19 and J usage is TRBJ2-7, with D tentatively TRBD2 (5 bases). This TCR was recovered from a C3H/HeJ mouse with alopecia areata. Mice of this strain are of MHC haplotype H2-k. The sample taken for sequencing was CD4+ T cells sorted from a lymph node. Partial CDR3 DNA: TGTGCCAGCAGTATACTTTGGGGCTAT. Its translation is CASSILWGY. The full CDR3 is CASSILWGYEQYF.